This T cell receptor (beta chain) was recovered during a study of cytomegalovirus exposure and HLA in healthy donors. Regarding the study as a whole: There were some public TCRs occurring in many donors, but most TCR sequences were rare.

Germline loops: CDR1 MGHRA, CDR2 YSYEKL. CDR3 length equals 17 residues. Trimming took 1 base from V and 0 from J, leaving 13 bases between them. This clone was seen a handful of times. Its antigen remains unidentified. Vbeta (60) and Jbeta (13) primers were used in the PCR. Produced via immunoSEQ multiplex PCR; TCRdb's table is partial and in-frame only. The top ten clones hold roughly 3.5% of a sample with some 120,000 clones, around three quarters of them seen once. V is TRBV4-1 and J is TRBJ1-5, with D possibly TRBD1 on 5 matching bases. The sequence was collected from a man in his forties in good health and CMV-seronegative. The sequencing sample was made of PBMCs. The CDR3 DNA reads TGCGCCAGCAGCCAAGGTATAAAGGGGTCTAGCAATCAGCCCCAGCATTTT. Translated: CASSQGIKGSSNQPQHF.